This is a list of T cell receptor beta chains from one sample in a study of CD8 T cells in ankylosing spondylitis. TCRdb re-called the 5' RACE reads through MiXCR, storing one row per CDR3 protein. This sample has 150,000 to 200,000 distinct CDR3 sequences, with 11% found just once. The sample comprised blood, either unsorted or a sorted T cell fraction (not recorded which). Every receptor here comes from a male donor with ankylosing spondylitis or in good health (not recorded which). The CDR3 runs from the conserved cysteine through the conserved F or W. The D gene is left open where the match is weak. Some rows have no size entry. The others give once, few or many, or a class for an expanded clone.

D: TRBD1
length: 15
V: TRBV6-1
size: many
J: TRBJ1-4
CDR3: CASRNRGSANEKLFF
DNA: TGTGCCAGCAGGAACAGGGGTTCGGCTAATGAAAAACTGTTTTTT

D: TRBD1
length: 11
V: TRBV10-3
size: many
J: TRBJ1-2
CDR3: CAIRTGLSYTF
DNA: TGTGCCATCAGGACAGGGTTGAGCTACACCTTC

D: TRBD1
length: 16
V: TRBV20-1
size: many
J: TRBJ2-7
CDR3: CSARVRGQGVSYEQYF
DNA: TGCAGTGCTAGAGTGAGGGGACAGGGGGTATCCTACGAGCAGTACTTC

D: -
length: 14
V: TRBV11-2
size: many
J: TRBJ2-3
CDR3: CASSQQTSTDTQYF
DNA: TGTGCCAGCAGCCAACAAACTAGCACAGATACGCAGTATTTT

D: TRBD1
length: 14
V: TRBV20-1
size: many
J: TRBJ2-3
CDR3: CSATSGGFTDTQYF
DNA: TGCAGTGCCACCTCAGGGGGTTTCACAGATACGCAGTATTTT

D: -
length: 11
V: TRBV7-8
size: many
J: TRBJ2-5
CDR3: CASTSYETQYF
DNA: TGTGCCAGCACCTCCTACGAGACCCAGTACTTC

D: TRBD1
length: 16
V: TRBV7-6
size: -
J: TRBJ2-3
CDR3: CASSQRGGAGTDTQYF
DNA: TGTGCCAGCAGCCAAAGAGGGGGCGCAGGGACAGATACGCAGTATTTT

D: TRBD2
length: 15
V: TRBV4-3
size: many
J: TRBJ2-2
CDR3: CASSQEASGNGELFF
DNA: TGCGCCAGCAGCCAAGAGGCTAGCGGCAATGGGGAGCTGTTTTTT

D: TRBD2
length: 15
V: TRBV4-2
size: many
J: TRBJ2-7
CDR3: CASSQGLAVSYEQYF
DNA: TGTGCCAGCAGCCAAGGACTAGCGGTATCCTACGAGCAGTACTTC

D: -
length: 11
V: TRBV12-3/TRBV12-4
size: many
J: TRBJ2-5
CDR3: CASGEEETQYF
DNA: TGTGCCAGCGGGGAGGAAGAGACCCAGTACTTC

D: -
length: 16
V: TRBV20-1
size: many
J: TRBJ1-5
CDR3: CSASQGSGISNQPQHF
DNA: TGCAGTGCTTCCCAGGGTTCCGGAATAAGCAATCAGCCCCAGCATTTT

D: -
length: 14
V: TRBV12-3/TRBV12-4
size: many
J: TRBJ1-2
CDR3: CASSLGGRYYGYTF
DNA: TGTGCCAGCAGTTTGGGAGGGAGATACTATGGCTACACCTTC

D: -
length: 15
V: TRBV14
size: -
J: TRBJ2-1
CDR3: CASSQEGRFYNEQFF
DNA: TGTGCCAGCAGCCAAGAAGGGAGATTCTACAATGAGCAGTTCTTC

D: -
length: 13
V: TRBV6-6
size: many
J: TRBJ2-4
CDR3: CASSWDIKNIQYF
DNA: TGTGCCAGCAGTTGGGACATCAAAAACATTCAGTACTTC

D: -
length: 14
V: TRBV5-1
size: many
J: TRBJ1-1
CDR3: CASSLKGADTEAFF
DNA: TGCGCCAGCAGCTTGAAAGGGGCGGACACTGAAGCTTTCTTT